The source of this TCR beta chain is a study of T cell changes during pregnancy in multiple sclerosis. The sample holds one count of this clone. The protocol was immunoSEQ multiplex PCR, while the TCRdb copy is restricted to in-frame clones and leaves out a portion. The sample gives 95,000 to 110,000 clones, about 91% of which show up once; 0.75% to 0.95% is in the top ten. The sequence was collected from a female donor with multiple sclerosis, enrolled in a pregnancy study. The sequences come from peripheral blood, collected after pregnancy.

The CDR3 here is CASSLPRGHLNTGELFF. The CDR3 region has the DNA TGTGCCAGCAGCCTGCCTAGGGGACACCTGAACACCGGGGAGCTGTTTTTT. This rearrangement joins TRBV7-9 to TRBJ2-2; D might be TRBD1 (6 bases). V shed 5 bases and J shed 1 base, with 17 bases lying between them. Germline-derived CDR1 and CDR2 are SEHNR and FQNEAQ (reference sequence). The CDR3 sequence is 17 residues long.